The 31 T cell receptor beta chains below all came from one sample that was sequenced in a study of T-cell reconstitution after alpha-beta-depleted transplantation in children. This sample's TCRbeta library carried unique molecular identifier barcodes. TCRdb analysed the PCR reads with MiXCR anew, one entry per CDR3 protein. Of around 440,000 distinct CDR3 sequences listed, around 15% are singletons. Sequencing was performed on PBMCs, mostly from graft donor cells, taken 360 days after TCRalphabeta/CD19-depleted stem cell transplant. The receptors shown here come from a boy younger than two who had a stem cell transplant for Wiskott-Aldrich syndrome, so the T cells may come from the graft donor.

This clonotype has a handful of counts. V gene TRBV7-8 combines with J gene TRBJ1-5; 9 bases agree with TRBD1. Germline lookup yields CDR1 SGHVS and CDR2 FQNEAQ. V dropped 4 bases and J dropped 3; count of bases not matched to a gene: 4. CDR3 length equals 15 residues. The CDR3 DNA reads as TGTGCCAGCAGCTGGACAGGGGCCCTCAATCAGCCCCAGCATTTT. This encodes CASSWTGALNQPQHF. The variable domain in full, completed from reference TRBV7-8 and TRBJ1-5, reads GAGVSQSPRYKVAKRGQDVALRCDPISGHVSLFWYQQALGQGPEFLTYFQNEAQLDKSGLPSDRFFAERPEGSVSTLKIQRTQQEDSAVYLCASSWTGALNQPQHFGDGTRLSIL.

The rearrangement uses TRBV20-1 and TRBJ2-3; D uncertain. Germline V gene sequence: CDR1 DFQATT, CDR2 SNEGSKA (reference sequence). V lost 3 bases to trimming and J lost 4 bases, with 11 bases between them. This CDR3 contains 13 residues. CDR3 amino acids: CSARKAAADTQYF. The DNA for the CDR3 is TGCAGTGCTAGGAAGGCTGCCGCAGATACGCAGTATTTT.

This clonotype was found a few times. The CDR3 region has the DNA TGCAGCGTTCCGAGGACAGGGGGCAGCAACTATGGCTACACCTTC. Translation: CSVPRTGGSNYGYTF. The J gene is TRBJ1-2, the V gene TRBV29-1, with 11 positions matching TRBD1. V trimming: 5 bases; J trimming: 2 bases; junction bases outside the gene matches: 7. Per germline, CDR1 SQVTM and CDR2 ANQGSEA. CDR3 length: 15 amino acids.

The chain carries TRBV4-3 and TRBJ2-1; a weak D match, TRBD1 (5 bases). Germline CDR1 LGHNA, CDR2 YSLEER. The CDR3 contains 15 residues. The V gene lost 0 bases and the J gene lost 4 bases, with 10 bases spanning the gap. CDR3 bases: TGCGCCAGCAGCCAAGAGGACAATTCATACAATGAGCAGTTCTTC. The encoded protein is CASSQEDNSYNEQFF.

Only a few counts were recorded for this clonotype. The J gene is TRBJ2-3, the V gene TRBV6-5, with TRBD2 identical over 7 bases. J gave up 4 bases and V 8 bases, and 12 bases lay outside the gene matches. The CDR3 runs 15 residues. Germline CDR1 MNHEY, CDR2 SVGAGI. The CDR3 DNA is TGTGCCAGCCGGTGGGGGGAGGGCCCTCCAGATACGCAGTATTTT. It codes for CASRWGEGPPDTQYF.

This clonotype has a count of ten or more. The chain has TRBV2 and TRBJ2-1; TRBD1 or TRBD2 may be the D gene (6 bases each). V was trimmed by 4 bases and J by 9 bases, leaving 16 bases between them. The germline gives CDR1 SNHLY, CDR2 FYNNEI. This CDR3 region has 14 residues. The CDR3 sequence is CASSGGLGGGEQFF. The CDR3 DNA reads TGTGCCAGCAGTGGGGGGTTGGGGGGCGGTGAGCAGTTCTTC. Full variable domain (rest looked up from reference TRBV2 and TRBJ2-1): EPEVTQTPSHQVTQMGQEVILRCVPISNHLYFYWYRQILGQKVEFLVSFYNNEISEKSEIFDDQFSVERPDGSNFTLKIRSTKLEDSAMYFCASSGGLGGGEQFFGPGTRLTVL.

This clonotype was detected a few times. The CDR3, as DNA: TGCGCCAGCAGCCAAGATGCGGTGTACCAAGAGACCCAGTACTTC. Translated, it gives CASSQDAVYQETQYF. The V and J genes are TRBV4-1 and TRBJ2-5; D unresolved. V was cut by 0 bases and J by 0 bases, with 8 bases left in between. Germline values: CDR1 MGHRA, CDR2 YSYEKL. The CDR3 has 15 residues.

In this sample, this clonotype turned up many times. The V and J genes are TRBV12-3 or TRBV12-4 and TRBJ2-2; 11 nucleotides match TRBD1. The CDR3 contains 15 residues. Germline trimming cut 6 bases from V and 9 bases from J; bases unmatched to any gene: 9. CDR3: CASSVWTGGGWELFF. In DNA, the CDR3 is TGTGCCAGCAGCGTGTGGACAGGGGGCGGATGGGAGCTGTTTTTT.

Here the CDR3 reads CASSEVGGVTEAFF. CDR3 DNA sequence: TGTGCCAGCAGTGAAGTGGGGGGCGTTACTGAAGCTTTCTTT. This chain links TRBV25-1 with TRBJ1-1; perhaps TRBD1 as D (6 bases). V lost 2 bases and J 5 bases, leaving 12 bases between the germline ends. This CDR3 is 14 amino acids long. The germline gives CDR1 MGHDK, CDR2 SYGVNS.

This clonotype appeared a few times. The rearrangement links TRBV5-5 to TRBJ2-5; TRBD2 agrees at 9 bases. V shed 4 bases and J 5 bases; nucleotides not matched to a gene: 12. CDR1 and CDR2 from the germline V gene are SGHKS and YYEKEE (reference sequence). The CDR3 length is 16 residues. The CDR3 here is CASSLGQWAGGETQYF. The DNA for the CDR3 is TGTGCCAGCAGCCTGGGACAATGGGCGGGAGGGGAGACCCAGTACTTC. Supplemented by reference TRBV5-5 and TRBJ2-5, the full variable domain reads DAGVTQSPTHLIKTRGQQVTLRCSPISGHKSVSWYQQVLGQGPQFIFQYYEKEERGRGNFPDRFSARQFPNYSSELNVNALLLGDSALYLCASSLGQWAGGETQYFGPGTRLLVL.

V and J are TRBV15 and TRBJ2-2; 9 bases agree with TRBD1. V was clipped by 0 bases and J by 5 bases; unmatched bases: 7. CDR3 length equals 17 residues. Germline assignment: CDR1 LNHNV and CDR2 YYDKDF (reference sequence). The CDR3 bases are TGTGCCACCAGCAGAGATCTCACAGGGGGCTTTACCGGGGAGCTGTTTTTT. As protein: CATSRDLTGGFTGELFF.

CDR3 sequence (DNA): TGCAGCGTTGGAGGGACTAGCGTAGGGAGTGAGCAGTTCTTC. Amino acid sequence: CSVGGTSVGSEQFF. This sequence joins TRBV29-1 and TRBJ2-1; 10 bases fit TRBD2. The CDR3 has 14 residues. Per germline, CDR1 SQVTM and CDR2 ANQGSEA. V lost 4 bases and J lost 9; bases outside the gene matches: 9.

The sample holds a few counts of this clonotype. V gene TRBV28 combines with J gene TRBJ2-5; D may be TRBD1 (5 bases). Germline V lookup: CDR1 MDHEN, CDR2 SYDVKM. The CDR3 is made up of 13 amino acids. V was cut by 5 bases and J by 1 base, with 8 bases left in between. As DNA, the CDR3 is TGTGCCAGCAGTGCAACAGGCCAAGAGACCCAGTACTTC. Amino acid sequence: CASSATGQETQYF.

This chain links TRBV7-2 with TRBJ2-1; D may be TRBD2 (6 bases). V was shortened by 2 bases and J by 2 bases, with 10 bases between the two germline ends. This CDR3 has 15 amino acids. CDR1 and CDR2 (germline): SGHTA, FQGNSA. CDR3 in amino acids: CASSLIADPYNEQFF. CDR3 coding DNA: TGTGCCAGCAGCTTAATAGCGGATCCCTACAATGAGCAGTTCTTC.

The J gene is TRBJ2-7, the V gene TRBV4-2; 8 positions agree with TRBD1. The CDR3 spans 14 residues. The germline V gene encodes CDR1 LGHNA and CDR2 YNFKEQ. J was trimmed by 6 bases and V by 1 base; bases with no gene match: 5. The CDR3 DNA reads TGTGCCAGCAGCCAAGGCAGGGGGCGCCTCGAGCAGTACTTC. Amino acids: CASSQGRGRLEQYF.

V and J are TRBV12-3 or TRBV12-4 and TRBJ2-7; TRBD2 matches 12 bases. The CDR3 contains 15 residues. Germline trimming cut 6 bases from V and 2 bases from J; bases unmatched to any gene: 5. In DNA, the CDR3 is TGTGCCAGCAGATCCGGACTAGCGGGAACCTACGAGCAGTACTTC. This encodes CASRSGLAGTYEQYF.

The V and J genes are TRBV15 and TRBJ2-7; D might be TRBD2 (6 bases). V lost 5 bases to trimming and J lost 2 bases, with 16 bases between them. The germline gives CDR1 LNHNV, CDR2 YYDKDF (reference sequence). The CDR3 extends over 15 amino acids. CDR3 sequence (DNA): TGTGCCACCAGCCGTCGGGGGAAGGGTGCCTACGAGCAGTACTTC. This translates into CATSRRGKGAYEQYF.

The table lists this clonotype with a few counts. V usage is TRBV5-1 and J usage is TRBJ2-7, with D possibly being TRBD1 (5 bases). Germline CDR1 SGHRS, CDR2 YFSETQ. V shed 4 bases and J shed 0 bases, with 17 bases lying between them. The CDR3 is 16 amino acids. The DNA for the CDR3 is TGCGCCAGCAGCCCCCGAGCAGGGCTCTTCTCCTACGAGCAGTACTTC. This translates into CASSPRAGLFSYEQYF. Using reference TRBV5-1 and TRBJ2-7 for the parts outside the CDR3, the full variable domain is KAGVTQTPRYLIKTRGQQVTLSCSPISGHRSVSWYQQTPGQGLQFLFEYFSETQRNKGNFPGRFSGRQFSNSRSEMNVSTLELGDSALYLCASSPRAGLFSYEQYFGPGTRLTVT.

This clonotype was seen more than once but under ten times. Written as DNA, the CDR3 is TGTGCCAGCAGTTACGGAGCCCCGGGGACCGGGGAGCTGTTTTTT. Translated: CASSYGAPGTGELFF. The gene calls are TRBV6-2 or TRBV6-3 and TRBJ2-2, with TRBD2 as a possible D gene (5 bases). Germline CDR1 is MNHEY and CDR2 is SVGEGT. V shed 2 bases and J shed 5 bases, with 12 bases lying between them. The CDR3 totals 15 residues.

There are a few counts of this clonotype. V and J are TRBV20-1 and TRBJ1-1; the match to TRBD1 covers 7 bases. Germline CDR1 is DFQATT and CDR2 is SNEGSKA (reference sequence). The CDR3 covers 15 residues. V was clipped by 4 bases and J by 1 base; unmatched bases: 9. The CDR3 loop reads CSAKPPTGWNTEAFF. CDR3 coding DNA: TGCAGTGCTAAACCCCCGACAGGGTGGAACACTGAAGCTTTCTTT.

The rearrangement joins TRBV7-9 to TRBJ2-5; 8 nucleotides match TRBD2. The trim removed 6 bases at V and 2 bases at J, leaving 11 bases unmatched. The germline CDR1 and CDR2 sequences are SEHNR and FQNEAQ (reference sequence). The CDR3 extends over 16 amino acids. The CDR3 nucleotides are TGTGCCAGCAGGGACTTCCTGCGGGAGGTGCAAGAGACCCAGTACTTC. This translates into CASRDFLREVQETQYF.

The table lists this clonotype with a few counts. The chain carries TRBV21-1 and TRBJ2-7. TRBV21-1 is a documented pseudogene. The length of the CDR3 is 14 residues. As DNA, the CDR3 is TGTGCCAGCAGCAAAGGGCCCCCCTCCTACGAGCAGTACTTC. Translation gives CASSKGPPSYEQYF.

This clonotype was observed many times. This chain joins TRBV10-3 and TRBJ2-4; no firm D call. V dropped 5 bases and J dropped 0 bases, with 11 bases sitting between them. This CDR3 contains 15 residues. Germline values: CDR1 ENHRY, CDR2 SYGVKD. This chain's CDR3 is CAISQQSLAKNIQYF. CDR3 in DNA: TGTGCCATCAGTCAGCAATCCTTAGCCAAAAACATTCAGTACTTC.

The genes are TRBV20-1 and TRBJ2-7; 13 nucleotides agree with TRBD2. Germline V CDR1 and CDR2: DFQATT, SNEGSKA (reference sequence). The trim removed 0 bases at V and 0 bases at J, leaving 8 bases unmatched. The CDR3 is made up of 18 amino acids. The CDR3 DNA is TGCAGTGCTAGAGATCGAACTAGCGGGAGGGCCCACTCCTACGAGCAGTACTTC. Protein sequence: CSARDRTSGRAHSYEQYF.

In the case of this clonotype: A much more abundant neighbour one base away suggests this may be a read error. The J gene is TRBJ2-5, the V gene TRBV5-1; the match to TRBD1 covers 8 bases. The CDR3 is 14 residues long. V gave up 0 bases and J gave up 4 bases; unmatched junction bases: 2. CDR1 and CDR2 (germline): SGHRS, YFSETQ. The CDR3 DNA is TGCGCCAGCAGCTTGGGCGGACAGGGAGAGACCCAGTACTTC. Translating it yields CASSLGGQGETQYF.

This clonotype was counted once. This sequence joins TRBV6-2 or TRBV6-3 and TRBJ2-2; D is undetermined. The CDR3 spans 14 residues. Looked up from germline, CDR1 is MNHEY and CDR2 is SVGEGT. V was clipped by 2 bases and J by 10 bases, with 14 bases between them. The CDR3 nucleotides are TGTGCCAGCAGTTACACCGGCCCGACGGCGGAGCTGTTTTTT. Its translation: CASSYTGPTAELFF.

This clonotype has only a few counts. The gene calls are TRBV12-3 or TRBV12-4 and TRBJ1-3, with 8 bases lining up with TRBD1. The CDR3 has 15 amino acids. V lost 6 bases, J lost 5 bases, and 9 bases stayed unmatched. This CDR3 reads CASSSLRQGRNTIYF. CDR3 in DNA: TGTGCCAGCAGCTCCCTCAGACAGGGGCGAAACACCATATATTTT.

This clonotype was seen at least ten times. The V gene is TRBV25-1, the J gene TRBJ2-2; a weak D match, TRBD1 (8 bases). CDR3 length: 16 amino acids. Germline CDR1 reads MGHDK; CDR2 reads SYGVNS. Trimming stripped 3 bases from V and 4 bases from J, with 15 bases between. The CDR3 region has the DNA TGTGCCAGCAGTGAGCGGGGGACAGGACTCACCGGGGAGCTGTTTTTT. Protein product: CASSERGTGLTGELFF.

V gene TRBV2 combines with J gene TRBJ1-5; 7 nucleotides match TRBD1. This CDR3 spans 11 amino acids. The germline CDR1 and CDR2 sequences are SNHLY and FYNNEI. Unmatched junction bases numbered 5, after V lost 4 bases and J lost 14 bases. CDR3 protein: CASSVSGTEHF. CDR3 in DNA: TGTGCCAGCAGTGTGTCCGGGACAGAGCATTTT.

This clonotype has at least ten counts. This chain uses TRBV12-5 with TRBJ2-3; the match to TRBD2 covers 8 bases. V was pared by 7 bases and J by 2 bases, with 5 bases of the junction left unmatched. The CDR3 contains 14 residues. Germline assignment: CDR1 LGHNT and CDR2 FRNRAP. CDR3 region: CASARGGDTDTQYF. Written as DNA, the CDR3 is TGTGCTAGTGCCCGGGGGGGGGACACAGATACGCAGTATTTT.

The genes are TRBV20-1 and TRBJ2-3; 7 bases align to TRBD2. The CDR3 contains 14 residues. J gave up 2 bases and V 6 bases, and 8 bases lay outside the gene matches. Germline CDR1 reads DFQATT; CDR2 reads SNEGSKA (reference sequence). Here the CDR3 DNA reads TGCAGTGCAAAATCTAGCGGCGACACAGATACGCAGTATTTT. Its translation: CSAKSSGDTDTQYF.